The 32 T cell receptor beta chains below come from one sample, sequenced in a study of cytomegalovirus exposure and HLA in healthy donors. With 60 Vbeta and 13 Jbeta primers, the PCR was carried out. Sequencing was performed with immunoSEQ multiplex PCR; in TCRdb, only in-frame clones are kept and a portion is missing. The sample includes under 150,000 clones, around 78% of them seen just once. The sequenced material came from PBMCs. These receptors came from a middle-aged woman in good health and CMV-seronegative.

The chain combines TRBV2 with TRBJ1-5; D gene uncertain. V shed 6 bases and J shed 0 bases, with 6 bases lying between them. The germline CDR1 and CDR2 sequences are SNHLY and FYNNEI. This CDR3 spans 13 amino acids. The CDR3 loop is CASSLYSNQPQHF. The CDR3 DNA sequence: TGTGCCAGCAGCCTGTATAGCAATCAGCCCCAGCATTTT.

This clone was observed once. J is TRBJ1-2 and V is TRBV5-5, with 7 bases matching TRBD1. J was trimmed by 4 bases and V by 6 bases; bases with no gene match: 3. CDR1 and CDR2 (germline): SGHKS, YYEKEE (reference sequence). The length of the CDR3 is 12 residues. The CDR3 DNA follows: TGTGCCAGCACACAGGGGAGCTATGGCTACACCTTC. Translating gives CASTQGSYGYTF.

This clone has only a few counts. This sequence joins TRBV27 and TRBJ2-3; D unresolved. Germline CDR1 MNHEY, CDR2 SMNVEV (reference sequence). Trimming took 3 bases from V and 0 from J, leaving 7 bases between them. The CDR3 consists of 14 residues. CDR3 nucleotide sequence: TGTGCCAGCAGTTTGTTGAGTAGCACAGATACGCAGTATTTT. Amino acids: CASSLLSSTDTQYF.

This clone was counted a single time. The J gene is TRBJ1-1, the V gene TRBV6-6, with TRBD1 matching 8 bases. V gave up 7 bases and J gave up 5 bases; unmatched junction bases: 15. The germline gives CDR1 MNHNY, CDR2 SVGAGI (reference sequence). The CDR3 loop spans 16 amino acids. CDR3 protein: CASTQPHDRGNTEAFF. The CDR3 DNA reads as TGTGCCAGCACCCAACCTCACGACAGGGGCAATACTGAAGCTTTCTTT.

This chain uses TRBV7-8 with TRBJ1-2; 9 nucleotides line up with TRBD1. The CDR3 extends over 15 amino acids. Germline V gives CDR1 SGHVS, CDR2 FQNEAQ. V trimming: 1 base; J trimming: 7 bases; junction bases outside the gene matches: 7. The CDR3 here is CASSLEGQGIRGYTF. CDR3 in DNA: TGTGCCAGCAGCTTAGAGGGACAGGGAATTCGTGGCTACACCTTC.

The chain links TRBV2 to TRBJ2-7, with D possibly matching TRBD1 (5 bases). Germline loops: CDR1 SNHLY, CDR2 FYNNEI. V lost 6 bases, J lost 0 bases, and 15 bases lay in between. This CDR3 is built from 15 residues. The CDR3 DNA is TGTGCCAGCAGCACCGAGATGGACACCTCCTACGAGCAGTACTTC. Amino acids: CASSTEMDTSYEQYF.

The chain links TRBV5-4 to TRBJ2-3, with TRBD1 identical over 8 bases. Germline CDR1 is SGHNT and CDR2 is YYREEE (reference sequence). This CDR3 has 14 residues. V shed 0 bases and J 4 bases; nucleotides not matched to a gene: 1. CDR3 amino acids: CASSLGTGPDTQYF. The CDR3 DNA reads TGTGCCAGCAGCTTGGGGACAGGGCCAGATACGCAGTATTTT.

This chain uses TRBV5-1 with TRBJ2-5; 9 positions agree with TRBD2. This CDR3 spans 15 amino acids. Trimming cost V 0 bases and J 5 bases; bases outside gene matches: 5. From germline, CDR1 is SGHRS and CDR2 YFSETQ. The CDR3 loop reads CASSLELAGEETQYF. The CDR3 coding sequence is TGCGCCAGCAGCTTGGAACTAGCGGGCGAGGAGACCCAGTACTTC.

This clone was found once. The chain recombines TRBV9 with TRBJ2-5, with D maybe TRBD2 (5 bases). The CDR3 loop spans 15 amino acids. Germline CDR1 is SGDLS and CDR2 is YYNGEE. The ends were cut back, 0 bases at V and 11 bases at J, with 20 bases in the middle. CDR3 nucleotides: TGTGCCAGCAGCGTAGATGGGAGTTCTTTAAGGGAGCAGTACTTC. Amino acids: CASSVDGSSLREQYF.

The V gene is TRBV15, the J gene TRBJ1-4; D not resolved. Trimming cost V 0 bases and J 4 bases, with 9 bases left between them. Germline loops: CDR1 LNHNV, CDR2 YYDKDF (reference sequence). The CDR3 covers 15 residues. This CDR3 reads CATSRDFAVNEKLFF. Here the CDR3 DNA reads TGTGCCACCAGCAGAGATTTTGCAGTTAATGAAAAACTGTTTTTT.

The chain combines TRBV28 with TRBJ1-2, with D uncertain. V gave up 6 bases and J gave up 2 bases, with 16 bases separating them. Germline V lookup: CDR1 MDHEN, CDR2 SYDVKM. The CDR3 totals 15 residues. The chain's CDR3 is CASRGSLGGNYGYTF. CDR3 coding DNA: TGTGCCAGCAGAGGCTCCCTGGGAGGGAACTATGGCTACACCTTC.

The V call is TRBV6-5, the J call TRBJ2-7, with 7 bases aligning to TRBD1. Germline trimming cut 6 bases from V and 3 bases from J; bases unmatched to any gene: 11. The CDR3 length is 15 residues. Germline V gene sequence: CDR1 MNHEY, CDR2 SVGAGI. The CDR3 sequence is CASSQLDRAVYEQYF. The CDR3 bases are TGTGCCAGCAGCCAGCTAGACAGGGCGGTCTACGAGCAGTACTTC.

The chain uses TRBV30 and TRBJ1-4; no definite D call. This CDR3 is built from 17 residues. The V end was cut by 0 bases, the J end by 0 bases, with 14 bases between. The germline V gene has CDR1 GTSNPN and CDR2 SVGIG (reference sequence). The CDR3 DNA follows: TGTGCCTGGAGTGTACTCGGAGCGTTTACAACTAATGAAAAACTGTTTTTT. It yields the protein CAWSVLGAFTTNEKLFF.

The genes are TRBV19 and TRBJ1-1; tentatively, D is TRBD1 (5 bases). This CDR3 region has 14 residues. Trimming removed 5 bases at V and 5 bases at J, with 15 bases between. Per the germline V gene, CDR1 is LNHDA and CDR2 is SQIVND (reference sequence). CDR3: CASSFSQGSTEAFF. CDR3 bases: TGTGCCAGTAGTTTTAGCCAGGGAAGTACTGAAGCTTTCTTT.

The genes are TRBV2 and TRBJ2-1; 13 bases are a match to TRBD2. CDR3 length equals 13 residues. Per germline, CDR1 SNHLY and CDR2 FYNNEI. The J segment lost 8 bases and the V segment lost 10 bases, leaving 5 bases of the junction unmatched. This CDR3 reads CATGLAGDYEQFF. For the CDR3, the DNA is TGTGCCACTGGACTAGCGGGAGACTATGAGCAGTTCTTC.

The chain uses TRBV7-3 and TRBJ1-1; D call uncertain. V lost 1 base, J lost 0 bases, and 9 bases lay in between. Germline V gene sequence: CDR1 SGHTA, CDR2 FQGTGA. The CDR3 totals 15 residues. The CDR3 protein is CASSLNGIMNTEAFF. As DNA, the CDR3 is TGTGCCAGCAGCTTAAACGGGATAATGAACACTGAAGCTTTCTTT.

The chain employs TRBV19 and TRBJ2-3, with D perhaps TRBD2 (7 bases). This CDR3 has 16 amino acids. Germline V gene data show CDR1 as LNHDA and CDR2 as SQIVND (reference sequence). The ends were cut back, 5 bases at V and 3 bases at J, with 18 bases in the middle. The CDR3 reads CASSEPGGWRTDTQYF. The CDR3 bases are TGTGCCAGTAGTGAGCCGGGGGGCTGGAGGACAGATACGCAGTATTTT.

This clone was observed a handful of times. CDR3 loop: CASSLDPGAYYGYTF. DNA of the CDR3: TGCGCCAGCAGCTTGGATCCAGGGGCTTACTATGGCTACACCTTC. The chain is built from TRBV5-1 and TRBJ1-2, with D possibly TRBD1 on 6 matching bases. From germline, CDR1 is SGHRS and CDR2 YFSETQ. This CDR3 contains 15 residues. V gave up 0 bases and J gave up 3 bases, with 12 bases separating them.

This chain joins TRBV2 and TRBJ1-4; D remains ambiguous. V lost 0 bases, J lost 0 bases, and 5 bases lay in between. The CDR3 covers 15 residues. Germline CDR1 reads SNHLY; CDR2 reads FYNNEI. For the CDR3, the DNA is TGTGCCAGCAGTGAAGCCGGGGCAACTAATGAAAAACTGTTTTTT. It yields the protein CASSEAGATNEKLFF.

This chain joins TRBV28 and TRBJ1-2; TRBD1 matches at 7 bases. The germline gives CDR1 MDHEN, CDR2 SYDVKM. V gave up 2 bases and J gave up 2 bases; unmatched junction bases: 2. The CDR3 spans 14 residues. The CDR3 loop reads CASSLTGENYGYTF. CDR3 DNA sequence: TGTGCCAGCAGTTTAACAGGGGAAAACTATGGCTACACCTTC.

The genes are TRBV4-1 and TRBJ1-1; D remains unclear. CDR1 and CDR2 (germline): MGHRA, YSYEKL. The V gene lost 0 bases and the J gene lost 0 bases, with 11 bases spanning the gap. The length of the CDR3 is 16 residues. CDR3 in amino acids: CASSQEEGPLNTEAFF. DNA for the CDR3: TGCGCCAGCAGCCAAGAAGAGGGTCCCTTGAACACTGAAGCTTTCTTT.

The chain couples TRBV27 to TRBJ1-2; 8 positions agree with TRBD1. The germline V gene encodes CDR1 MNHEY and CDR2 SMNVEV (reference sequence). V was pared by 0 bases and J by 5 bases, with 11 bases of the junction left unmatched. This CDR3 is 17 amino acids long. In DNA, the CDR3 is TGTGCCAGCAGTTTATCGAAAAGACAGGGGTTGTCGTATGGCTACACCTTC. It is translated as CASSLSKRQGLSYGYTF.

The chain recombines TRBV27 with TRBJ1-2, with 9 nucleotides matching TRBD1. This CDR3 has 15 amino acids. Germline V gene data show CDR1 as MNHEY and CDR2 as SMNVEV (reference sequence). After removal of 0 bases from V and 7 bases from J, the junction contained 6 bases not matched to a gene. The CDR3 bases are TGTGCCAGCAGTTTATCGGGACAGGGTTTGGGTGGCTACACCTTC. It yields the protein CASSLSGQGLGGYTF.

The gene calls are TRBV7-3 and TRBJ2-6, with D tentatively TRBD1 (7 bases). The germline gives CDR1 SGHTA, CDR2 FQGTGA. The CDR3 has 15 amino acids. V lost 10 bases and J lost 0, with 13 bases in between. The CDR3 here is CATDREDSGANVLTF. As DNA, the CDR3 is TGTGCCACCGACAGGGAGGACTCTGGGGCCAACGTCCTGACTTTC.

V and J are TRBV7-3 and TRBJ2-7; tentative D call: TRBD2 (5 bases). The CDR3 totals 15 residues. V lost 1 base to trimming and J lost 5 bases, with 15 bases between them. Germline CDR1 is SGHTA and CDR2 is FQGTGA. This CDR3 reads CASSLIWASQDEQYF. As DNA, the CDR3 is TGTGCCAGCAGCTTAATCTGGGCTAGCCAAGACGAGCAGTACTTC.

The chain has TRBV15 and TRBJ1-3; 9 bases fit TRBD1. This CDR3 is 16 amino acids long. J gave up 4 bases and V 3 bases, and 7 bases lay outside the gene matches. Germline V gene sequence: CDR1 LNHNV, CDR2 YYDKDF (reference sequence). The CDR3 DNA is TGTGCCACCAGCAGGGGTACAGGGGGCGAGGGAAACACCATATATTTT. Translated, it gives CATSRGTGGEGNTIYF.

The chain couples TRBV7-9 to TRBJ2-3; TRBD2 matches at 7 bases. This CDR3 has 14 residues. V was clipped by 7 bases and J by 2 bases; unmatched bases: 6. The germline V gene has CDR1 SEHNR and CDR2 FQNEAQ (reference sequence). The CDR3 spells CASKGAGFTDTQYF. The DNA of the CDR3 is TGTGCCAGCAAGGGAGCGGGGTTCACAGATACGCAGTATTTT.

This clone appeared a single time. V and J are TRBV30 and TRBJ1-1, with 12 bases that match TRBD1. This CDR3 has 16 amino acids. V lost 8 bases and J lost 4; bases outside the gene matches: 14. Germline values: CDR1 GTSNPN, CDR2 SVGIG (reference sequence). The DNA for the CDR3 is TGTGCCCGATCAACCGGGACAGGGGGCCGGGGCACTGAAGCTTTCTTT. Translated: CARSTGTGGRGTEAFF.

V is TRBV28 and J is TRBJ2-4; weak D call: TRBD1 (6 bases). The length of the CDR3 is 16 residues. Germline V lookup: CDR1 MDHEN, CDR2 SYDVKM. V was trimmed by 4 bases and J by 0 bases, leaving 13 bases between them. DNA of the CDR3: TGTGCCAGCAGTTCTGGACAGCTACTAGCCAAAAACATTCAGTACTTC. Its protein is CASSSGQLLAKNIQYF.

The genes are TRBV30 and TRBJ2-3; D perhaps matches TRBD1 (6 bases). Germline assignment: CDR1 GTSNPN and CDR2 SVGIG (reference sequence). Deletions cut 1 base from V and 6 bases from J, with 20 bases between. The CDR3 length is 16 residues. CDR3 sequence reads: CAWSAGGGGLVDTQYF. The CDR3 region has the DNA TGTGCCTGGAGTGCTGGGGGTGGGGGCCTCGTGGATACGCAGTATTTT.

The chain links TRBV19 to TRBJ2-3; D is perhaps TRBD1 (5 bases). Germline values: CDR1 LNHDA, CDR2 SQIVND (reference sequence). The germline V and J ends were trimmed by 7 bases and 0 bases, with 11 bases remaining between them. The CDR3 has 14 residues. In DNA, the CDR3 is TGTGCCAGTAAGGTAACAGGTAGCACAGATACGCAGTATTTT. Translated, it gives CASKVTGSTDTQYF.

The CDR3 nucleotides read TGTGCCAGCAGCTTGAGACAGGGCAATCAGCCCCAGCATTTT. Translated, it gives CASSLRQGNQPQHF. The rearrangement links TRBV5-4 to TRBJ1-5; D possibly corresponds to TRBD1 (6 bases). The CDR3 length is 14 residues. CDR1 and CDR2 from the germline V gene are SGHNT and YYREEE (reference sequence). Trimming removed 1 base at V and 2 bases at J, with 7 bases between.